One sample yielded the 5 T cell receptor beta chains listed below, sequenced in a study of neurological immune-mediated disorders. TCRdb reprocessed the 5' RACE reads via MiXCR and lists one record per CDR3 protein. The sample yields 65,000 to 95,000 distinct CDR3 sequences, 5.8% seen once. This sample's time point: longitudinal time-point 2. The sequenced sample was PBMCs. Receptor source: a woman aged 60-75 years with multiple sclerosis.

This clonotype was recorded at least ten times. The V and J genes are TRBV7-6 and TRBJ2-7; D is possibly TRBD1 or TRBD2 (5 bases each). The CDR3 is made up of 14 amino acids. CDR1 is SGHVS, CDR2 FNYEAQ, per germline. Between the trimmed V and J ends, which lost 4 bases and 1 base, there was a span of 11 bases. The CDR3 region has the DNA TGTGCCAGCAGCTCTTGGGACGGTTCCTACGAGCAGTACTTC. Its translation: CASSSWDGSYEQYF.

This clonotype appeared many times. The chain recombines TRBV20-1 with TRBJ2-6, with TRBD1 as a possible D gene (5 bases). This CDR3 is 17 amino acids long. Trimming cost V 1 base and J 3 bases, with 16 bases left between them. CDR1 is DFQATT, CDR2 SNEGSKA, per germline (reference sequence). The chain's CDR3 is CSARAQGSRGGANVLTF. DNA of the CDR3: TGCAGTGCTAGAGCTCAGGGATCAAGGGGTGGGGCCAACGTCCTGACTTTC.

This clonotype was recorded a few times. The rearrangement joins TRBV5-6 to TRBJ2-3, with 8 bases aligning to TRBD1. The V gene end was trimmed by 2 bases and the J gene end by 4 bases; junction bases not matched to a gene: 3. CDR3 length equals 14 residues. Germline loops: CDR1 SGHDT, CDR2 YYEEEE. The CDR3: CASSLQGGPDTQYF. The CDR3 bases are TGTGCCAGCAGCTTACAGGGGGGCCCAGATACGCAGTATTTT. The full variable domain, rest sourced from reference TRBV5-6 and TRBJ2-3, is DAGVTQSPTHLIKTRGQQVTLRCSPKSGHDTVSWYQQALGQGPQFIFQYYEEEERQRGNFPDRFSGHQFPNYSSELNVNALLLGDSALYLCASSLQGGPDTQYFGPGTRLTVL.

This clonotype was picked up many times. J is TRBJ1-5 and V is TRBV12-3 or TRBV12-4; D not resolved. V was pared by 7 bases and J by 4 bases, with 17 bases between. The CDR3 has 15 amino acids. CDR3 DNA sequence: TGTGCCAGCACCGGAGATCCTGTCGGTAATCAGCCCCAGCATTTT. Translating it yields CASTGDPVGNQPQHF.

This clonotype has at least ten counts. CDR3 DNA sequence: TGTGCCAGCAGCTTACTAACAGTGAACACTGAAGCTTTCTTT. Protein: CASSLLTVNTEAFF. This rearrangement joins TRBV7-9 to TRBJ1-1; D not resolved. The germline V gene encodes CDR1 SEHNR and CDR2 FQNEAQ (reference sequence). V lost 2 bases to trimming and J lost 0 bases, with 7 bases between them. CDR3 size: 14 residues.